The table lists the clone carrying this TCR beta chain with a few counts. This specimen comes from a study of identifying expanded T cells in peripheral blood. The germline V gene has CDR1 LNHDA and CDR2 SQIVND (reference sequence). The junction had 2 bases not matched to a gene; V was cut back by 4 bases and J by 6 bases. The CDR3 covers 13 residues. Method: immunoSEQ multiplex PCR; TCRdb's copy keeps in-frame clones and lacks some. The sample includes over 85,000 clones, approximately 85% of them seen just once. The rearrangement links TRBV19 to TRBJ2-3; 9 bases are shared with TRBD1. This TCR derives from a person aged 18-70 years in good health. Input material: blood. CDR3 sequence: CASSRDRGDTQYF. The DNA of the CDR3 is TGTGCCAGTAGTAGAGACAGGGGGGATACGCAGTATTTT. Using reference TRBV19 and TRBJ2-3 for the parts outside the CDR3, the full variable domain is DGGITQSPKYLFRKEGQNVTLSCEQNLNHDAMYWYRQDPGQGLRLIYYSQIVNDFQKGDIAEGYSVSREKKESFPLTVTSAQKNPTAFYLCASSRDRGDTQYFGPGTRLTVL.